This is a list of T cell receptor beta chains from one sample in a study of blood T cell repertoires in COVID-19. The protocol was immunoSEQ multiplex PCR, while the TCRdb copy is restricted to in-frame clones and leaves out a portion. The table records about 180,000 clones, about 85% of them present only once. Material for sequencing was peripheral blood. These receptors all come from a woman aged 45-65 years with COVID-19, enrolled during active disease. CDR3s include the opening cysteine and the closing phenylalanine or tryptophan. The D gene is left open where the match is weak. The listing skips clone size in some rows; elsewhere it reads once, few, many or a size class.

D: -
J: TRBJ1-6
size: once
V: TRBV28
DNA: TGTGCCAGCAGTCCCGGGAGCTACTATAATTCACCCCTCCACTTT
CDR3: CASSPGSYYNSPLHF

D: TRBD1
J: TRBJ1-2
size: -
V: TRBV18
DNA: TGTGCAATCCCCCGGGACAGCTCCTATGGCTACACCTTC
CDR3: CAIPRDSSYGYTF

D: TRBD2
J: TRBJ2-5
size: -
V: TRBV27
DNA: TGTGCCAGCAGTTTATTGCGGGGGGGGTACCAAGAGACCCAGTACTTC
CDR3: CASSLLRGGYQETQYF

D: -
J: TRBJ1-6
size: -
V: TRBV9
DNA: TGTGCCAGCAGCGTAGAGGACAGAGGACTCCTCCACTTT
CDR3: CASSVEDRGLLHF

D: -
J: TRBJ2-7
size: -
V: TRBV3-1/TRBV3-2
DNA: TGTGCCAGCAGCCAATATGTAGGGGTCTACGAGCAGTACTTC
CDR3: CASSQYVGVYEQYF

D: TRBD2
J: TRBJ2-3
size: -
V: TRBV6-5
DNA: TGTGCCAGCAGTTACGAGCGGGGTAGCACAGATACGCAGTATTTT
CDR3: CASSYERGSTDTQYF

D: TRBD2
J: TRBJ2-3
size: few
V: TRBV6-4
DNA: TGTGCCAGCAGTGCGGTGGCTAGCGGGGGCACAGATACGCAGTATTTT
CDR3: CASSAVASGGTDTQYF

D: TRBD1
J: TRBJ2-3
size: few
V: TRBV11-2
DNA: TGTGCCAGCAGCGTAGGGGACAGGGCGCGGGGAGATACGCAGTATTTT
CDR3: CASSVGDRARGDTQYF

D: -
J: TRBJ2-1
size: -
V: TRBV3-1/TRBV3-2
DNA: TGTGCCAGCAGCTCTACACAGAGCTCCTACAATGAGCAGTTCTTC
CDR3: CASSSTQSSYNEQFF

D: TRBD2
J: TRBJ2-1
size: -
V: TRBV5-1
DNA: TGCGCCAGCAGCACGCCGGGGGGGCGGCTTGAGCAGTTCTTC
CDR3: CASSTPGGRLEQFF

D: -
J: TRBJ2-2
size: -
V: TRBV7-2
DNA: TGTGCCAGCAGCTTAGGGGCAGCGAACACCGGGGAGCTGTTTTTT
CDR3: CASSLGAANTGELFF

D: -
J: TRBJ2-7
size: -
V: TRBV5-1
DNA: TGCGCCAGCAGCTCCGCCACAGGGTCTCTCAACGAGCAGTACTTC
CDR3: CASSSATGSLNEQYF

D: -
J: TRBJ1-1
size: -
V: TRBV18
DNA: TGTGCCAGCTCACAGCGGACTGAAGCTTTCTTT
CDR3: CASSQRTEAFF

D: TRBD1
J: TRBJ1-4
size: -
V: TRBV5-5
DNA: TGTGCCAGCAGTTCCACAGGGGGCGGGAATGAAAAACTGTTTTTT
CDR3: CASSSTGGGNEKLFF

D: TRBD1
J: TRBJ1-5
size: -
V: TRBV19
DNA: TGTGCCAGTAGTACGACAGGGGCGGAATCCGTGACCCAGCATTTT
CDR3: CASSTTGAESVTQHF

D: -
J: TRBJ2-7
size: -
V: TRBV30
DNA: TGTGCCTGGAATGGACAGCCCTCCTACGAGCAGTACTTC
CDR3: CAWNGQPSYEQYF

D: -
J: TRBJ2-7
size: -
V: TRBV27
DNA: TGTGCCAGCAGGGGCCCACCTCACTACGAGCAGTACTTC
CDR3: CASRGPPHYEQYF

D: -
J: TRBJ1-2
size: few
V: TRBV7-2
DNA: TGTGCCAGCAGCCCTCAGAGGAATAACTATGGCTACACCTTC
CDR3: CASSPQRNNYGYTF

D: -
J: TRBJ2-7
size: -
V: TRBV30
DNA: TGTGCCTGGACCCACGGGGTCTACGAGCAGTACTTC
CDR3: CAWTHGVYEQYF

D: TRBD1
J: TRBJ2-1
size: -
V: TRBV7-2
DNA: TGTGCCAGCAGCCCCACAGGGGGATCCTACAATGAGCAGTTCTTC
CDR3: CASSPTGGSYNEQFF

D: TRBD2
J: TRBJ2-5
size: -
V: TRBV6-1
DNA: TGTGCCAGCAGTGAAAAGCGGGGGGGCTGGTGGACCCAGTACTTC
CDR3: CASSEKRGGWWTQYF

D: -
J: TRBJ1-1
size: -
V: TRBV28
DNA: TGTGCCAGCAGGGGGAGGGGGGCTGAAGCTTTCTTT
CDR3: CASRGRGAEAFF

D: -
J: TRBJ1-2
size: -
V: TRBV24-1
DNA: TGTGCCACCAGTGCAGGAAACTATGGCTACACCTTC
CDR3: CATSAGNYGYTF

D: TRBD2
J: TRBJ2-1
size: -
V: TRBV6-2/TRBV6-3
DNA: TGTGCCAGCAGTTACTTAGCGGGGGAATACAATGAGCAGTTCTTC
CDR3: CASSYLAGEYNEQFF

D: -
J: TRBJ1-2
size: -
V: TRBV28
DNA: TGTGCCAGCAGTTTGTTGACACCAGTATTGGGTGGCTACACCTTC
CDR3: CASSLLTPVLGGYTF

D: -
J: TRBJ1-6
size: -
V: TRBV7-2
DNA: TGTGCCAGCAGCTCGTACAAGGCGGGCTCACCCCTCCACTTT
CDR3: CASSSYKAGSPLHF

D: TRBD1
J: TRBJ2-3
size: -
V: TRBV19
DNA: TGTGCCAGTAGTTCAGGGGGCATGAACACAGATACGCAGTATTTT
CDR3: CASSSGGMNTDTQYF

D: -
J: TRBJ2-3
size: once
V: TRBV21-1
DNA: TGTGCCAGCAGCCGCAGGGGCACAGATACGCAGTATTTT
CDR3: CASSRRGTDTQYF

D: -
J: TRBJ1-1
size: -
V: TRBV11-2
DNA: TGTGCCAGCAGCCCAGGACTTATGAACACTGAAGCTTTCTTT
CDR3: CASSPGLMNTEAFF

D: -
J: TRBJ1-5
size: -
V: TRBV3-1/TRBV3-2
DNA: TGTGCCAGCAGCCGAGGGAATAGCAATCAGCCCCAGCATTTT
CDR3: CASSRGNSNQPQHF

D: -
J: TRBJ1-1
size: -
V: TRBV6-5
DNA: TGTGCCAGCAGTCGGGACTTAGAGAACACTGAAGCTTTCTTT
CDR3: CASSRDLENTEAFF

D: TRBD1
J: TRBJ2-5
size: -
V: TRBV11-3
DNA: TGTGCCAGCAGCTTCTCAGGACAGGGGACGGAGACCCAGTACTTC
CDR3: CASSFSGQGTETQYF

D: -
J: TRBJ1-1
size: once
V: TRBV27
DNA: TGTGCCAGCAGGAATCGGGTCAACACTGAAGCTTTCTTT
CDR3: CASRNRVNTEAFF

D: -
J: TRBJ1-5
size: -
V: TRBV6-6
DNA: TGTGCCAGCCGTGGAGGGACCAATCAGCCCCAGCATTTT
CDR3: CASRGGTNQPQHF

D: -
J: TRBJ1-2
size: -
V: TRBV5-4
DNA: TGTGCCAGCAGCTTGGAGCCAGACAGGATCTATGGCTACACCTTC
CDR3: CASSLEPDRIYGYTF

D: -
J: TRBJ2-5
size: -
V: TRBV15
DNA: TGTGCCACCAGCAGAAAACCCCGGTCCACTGGGACCCAGTACTTC
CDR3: CATSRKPRSTGTQYF

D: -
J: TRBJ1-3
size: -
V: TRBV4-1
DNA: TGCGCCAGCAGCCAAGGAGACAGAGCTGGAAACACCATATATTTT
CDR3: CASSQGDRAGNTIYF